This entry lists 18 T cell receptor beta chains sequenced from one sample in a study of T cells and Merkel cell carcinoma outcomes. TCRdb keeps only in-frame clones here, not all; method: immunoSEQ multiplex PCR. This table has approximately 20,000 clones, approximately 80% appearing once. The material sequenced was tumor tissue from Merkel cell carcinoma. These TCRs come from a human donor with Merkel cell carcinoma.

CDR3 in amino acids: CASSAQTGTDTQYF. CDR3 nucleotide sequence: TGTGCCAGCAGCGCCCAGACAGGGACAGATACGCAGTATTTT. The genes are TRBV9 and TRBJ2-3; TRBD1 matches 7 bases. CDR1 is SGDLS and CDR2 is YYNGEE in the germline V gene. J gave up 3 bases and V 3 bases, and 4 bases lay outside the gene matches. CDR3 size: 14 residues.

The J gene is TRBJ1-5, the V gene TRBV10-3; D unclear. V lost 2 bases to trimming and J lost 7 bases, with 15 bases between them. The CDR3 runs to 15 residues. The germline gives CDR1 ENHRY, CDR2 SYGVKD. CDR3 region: CAISEPGNLEQPQHF. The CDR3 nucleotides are TGTGCCATCAGTGAGCCAGGTAATCTAGAACAGCCCCAGCATTTT.

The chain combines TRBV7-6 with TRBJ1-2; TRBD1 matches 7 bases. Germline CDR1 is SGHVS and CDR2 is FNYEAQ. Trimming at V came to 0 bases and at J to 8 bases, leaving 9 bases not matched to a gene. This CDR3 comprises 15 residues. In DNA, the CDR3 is TGTGCCAGCAGCTTAGCGCCGGACAGGCCTGAGGGCTACACCTTC. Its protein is CASSLAPDRPEGYTF.

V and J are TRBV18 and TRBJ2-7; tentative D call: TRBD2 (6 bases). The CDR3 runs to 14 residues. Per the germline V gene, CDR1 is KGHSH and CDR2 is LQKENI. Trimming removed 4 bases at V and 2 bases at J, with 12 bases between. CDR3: CASSLTREAYEQYF. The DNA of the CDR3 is TGTGCCAGCTCACTGACGAGGGAGGCCTACGAGCAGTACTTC.

CDR3 in DNA: TGCGCCAGCAGCCTAGGGCTATCAGCGGCCAGCTCCTACAATGAGCAGTTCTTC. Protein sequence: CASSLGLSAASSYNEQFF. The rearrangement joins TRBV5-1 to TRBJ2-1, with D perhaps TRBD2 (5 bases). V gave up 4 bases and J gave up 0 bases, with 20 bases separating them. Germline-derived CDR1 and CDR2 are SGHRS and YFSETQ. CDR3 length: 18 amino acids.

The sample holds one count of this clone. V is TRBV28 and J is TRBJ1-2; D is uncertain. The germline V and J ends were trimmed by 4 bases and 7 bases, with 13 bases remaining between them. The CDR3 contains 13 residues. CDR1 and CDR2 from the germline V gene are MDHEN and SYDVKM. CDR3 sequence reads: CASSSDTYGGYTF. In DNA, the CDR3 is TGTGCCAGCAGTTCAGACACCTACGGTGGCTACACCTTC.

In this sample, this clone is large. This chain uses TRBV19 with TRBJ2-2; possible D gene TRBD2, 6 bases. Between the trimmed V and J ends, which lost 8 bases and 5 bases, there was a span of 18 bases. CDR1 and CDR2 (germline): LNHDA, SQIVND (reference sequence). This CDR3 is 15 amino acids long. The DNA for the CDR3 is TGTGCCAGTTGGAGGGATACTCTTGGAACCGGGGAGCTGTTTTTT. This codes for CASWRDTLGTGELFF.

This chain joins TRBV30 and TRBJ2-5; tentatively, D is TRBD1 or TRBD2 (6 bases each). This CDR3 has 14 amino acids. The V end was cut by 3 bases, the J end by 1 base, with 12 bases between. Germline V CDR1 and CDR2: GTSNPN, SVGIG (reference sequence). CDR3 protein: CAWSGGGPQETQYF. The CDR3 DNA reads TGTGCCTGGAGCGGTGGGGGGCCCCAAGAGACCCAGTACTTC.

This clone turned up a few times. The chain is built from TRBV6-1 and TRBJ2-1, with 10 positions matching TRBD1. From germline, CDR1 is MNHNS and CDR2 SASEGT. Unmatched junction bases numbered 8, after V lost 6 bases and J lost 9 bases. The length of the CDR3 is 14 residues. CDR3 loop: CASSPTTGGVEQFF. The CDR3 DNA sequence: TGTGCCAGCAGCCCTACGACAGGGGGCGTTGAGCAGTTCTTC.

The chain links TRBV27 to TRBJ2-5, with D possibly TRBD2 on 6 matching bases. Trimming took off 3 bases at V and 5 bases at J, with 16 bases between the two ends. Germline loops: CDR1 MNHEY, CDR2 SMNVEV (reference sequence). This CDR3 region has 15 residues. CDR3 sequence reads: CASSFLARGRETQYF. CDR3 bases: TGTGCCAGCAGTTTTCTAGCGAGAGGGAGGGAGACCCAGTACTTC.

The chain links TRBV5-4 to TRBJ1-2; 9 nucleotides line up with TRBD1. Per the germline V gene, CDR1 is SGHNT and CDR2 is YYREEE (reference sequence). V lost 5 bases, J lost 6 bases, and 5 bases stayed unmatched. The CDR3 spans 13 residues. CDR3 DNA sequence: TGTGCCAGCAGTCCGGACAGGGGCCATGGCTACACCTTC. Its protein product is CASSPDRGHGYTF.

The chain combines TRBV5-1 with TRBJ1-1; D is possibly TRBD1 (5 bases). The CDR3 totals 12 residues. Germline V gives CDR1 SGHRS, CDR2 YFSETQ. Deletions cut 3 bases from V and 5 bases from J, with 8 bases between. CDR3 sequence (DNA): TGCGCCAGCAGCTCGGGGGGGACTGAAGCTTTCTTT. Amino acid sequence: CASSSGGTEAFF.

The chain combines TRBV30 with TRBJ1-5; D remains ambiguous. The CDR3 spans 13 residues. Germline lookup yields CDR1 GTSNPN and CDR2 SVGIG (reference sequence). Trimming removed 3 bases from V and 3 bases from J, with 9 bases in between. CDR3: CAWRNKLNQPQHF. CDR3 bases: TGTGCCTGGAGAAATAAACTCAATCAGCCCCAGCATTTT.

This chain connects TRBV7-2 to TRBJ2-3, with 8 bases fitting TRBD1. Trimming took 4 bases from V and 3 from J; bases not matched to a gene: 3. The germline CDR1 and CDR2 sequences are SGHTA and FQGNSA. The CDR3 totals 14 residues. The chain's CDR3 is CASSWTGTTDTQYF. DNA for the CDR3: TGTGCCAGCAGCTGGACAGGGACGACAGATACGCAGTATTTT.

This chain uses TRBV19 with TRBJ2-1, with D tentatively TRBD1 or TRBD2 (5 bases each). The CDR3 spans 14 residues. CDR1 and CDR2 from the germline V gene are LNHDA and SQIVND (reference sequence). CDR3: CAISGRATYNEQFF. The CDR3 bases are TGTGCTATTTCGGGACGAGCCACCTACAATGAGCAGTTCTTC.

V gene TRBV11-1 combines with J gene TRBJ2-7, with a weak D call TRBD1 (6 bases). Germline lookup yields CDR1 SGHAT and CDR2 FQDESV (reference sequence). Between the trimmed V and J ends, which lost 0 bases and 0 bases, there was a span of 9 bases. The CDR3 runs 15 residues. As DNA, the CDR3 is TGTGCCAGCAGCTTAGCCGGGACAACCTCCTACGAGCAGTACTTC. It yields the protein CASSLAGTTSYEQYF.

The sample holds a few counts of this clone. The CDR3 DNA follows: TGCGCCAGCAGCTCGGGACAGGGAGGCACCGGGGAGCTGTTTTTT. It translates to CASSSGQGGTGELFF. The chain is built from TRBV5-1 and TRBJ2-2; 9 bases line up with TRBD1. Germline trimming cut 3 bases from V and 4 bases from J; bases unmatched to any gene: 4. The CDR3 has 15 residues. Germline-derived CDR1 and CDR2 are SGHRS and YFSETQ.

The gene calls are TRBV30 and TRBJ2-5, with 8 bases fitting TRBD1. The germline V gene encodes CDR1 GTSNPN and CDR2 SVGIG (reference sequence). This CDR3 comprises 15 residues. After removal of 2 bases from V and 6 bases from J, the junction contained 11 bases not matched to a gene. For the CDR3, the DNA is TGTGCCTGGAGTAGCCGCAGGGGGCGCTTGCAGACCCAGTACTTC. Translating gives CAWSSRRGRLQTQYF. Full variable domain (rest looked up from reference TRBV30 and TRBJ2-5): SQTIHQWPATLVQPVGSPLSLECTVEGTSNPNLYWYRQAAGRGLQLLFYSVGIGQISSEVPQNLSASRPQDRQFILSSKKLLLSDSGFYLCAWSSRRGRLQTQYFGPGTRLLVL.